Sequencing of this T cell receptor (beta chain) was carried out in a study of T cells after yellow fever vaccination. Study in general: The fractions with low cell numbers were processed using SMART-Seq v4 Ultra Low Input.

There are 15 residues in the CDR3. The junction had 6 bases not matched to a gene; V was cut back by 1 base and J by 1 base. Germline values: CDR1 SQVTM, CDR2 ANQGSEA. General study findings and limits: Abundant bulk-derived clonotypes could contaminate FACS-sorted repertoires. Clones from primary vaccination mostly reappeared after the booster (96% CD4, around 90% CD8).

5'RACE template switching added a universal primer site and UMIs to TCR cDNA. Each CDR3 protein is one row after TCRdb ran MiXCR on the 5' RACE reads. The sample carries fewer than 650,000 distinct CDR3 sequences, around a fifth recorded once. This clonotype was detected only a few times. What it recognizes is unknown. This TCR was recovered from a young man who received the YFV17D yellow fever vaccine. This specimen consisted of PBMCs, obtained about 20 days after the first yellow fever vaccination. The V and J genes are TRBV29-1 and TRBJ1-1, with TRBD1 identical over 7 bases. The DNA of the CDR3 is TGCAGCGTTGAAGGACAGGGTAAATGGAACACTGAAGCTTTCTTT. Its translation: CSVEGQGKWNTEAFF.